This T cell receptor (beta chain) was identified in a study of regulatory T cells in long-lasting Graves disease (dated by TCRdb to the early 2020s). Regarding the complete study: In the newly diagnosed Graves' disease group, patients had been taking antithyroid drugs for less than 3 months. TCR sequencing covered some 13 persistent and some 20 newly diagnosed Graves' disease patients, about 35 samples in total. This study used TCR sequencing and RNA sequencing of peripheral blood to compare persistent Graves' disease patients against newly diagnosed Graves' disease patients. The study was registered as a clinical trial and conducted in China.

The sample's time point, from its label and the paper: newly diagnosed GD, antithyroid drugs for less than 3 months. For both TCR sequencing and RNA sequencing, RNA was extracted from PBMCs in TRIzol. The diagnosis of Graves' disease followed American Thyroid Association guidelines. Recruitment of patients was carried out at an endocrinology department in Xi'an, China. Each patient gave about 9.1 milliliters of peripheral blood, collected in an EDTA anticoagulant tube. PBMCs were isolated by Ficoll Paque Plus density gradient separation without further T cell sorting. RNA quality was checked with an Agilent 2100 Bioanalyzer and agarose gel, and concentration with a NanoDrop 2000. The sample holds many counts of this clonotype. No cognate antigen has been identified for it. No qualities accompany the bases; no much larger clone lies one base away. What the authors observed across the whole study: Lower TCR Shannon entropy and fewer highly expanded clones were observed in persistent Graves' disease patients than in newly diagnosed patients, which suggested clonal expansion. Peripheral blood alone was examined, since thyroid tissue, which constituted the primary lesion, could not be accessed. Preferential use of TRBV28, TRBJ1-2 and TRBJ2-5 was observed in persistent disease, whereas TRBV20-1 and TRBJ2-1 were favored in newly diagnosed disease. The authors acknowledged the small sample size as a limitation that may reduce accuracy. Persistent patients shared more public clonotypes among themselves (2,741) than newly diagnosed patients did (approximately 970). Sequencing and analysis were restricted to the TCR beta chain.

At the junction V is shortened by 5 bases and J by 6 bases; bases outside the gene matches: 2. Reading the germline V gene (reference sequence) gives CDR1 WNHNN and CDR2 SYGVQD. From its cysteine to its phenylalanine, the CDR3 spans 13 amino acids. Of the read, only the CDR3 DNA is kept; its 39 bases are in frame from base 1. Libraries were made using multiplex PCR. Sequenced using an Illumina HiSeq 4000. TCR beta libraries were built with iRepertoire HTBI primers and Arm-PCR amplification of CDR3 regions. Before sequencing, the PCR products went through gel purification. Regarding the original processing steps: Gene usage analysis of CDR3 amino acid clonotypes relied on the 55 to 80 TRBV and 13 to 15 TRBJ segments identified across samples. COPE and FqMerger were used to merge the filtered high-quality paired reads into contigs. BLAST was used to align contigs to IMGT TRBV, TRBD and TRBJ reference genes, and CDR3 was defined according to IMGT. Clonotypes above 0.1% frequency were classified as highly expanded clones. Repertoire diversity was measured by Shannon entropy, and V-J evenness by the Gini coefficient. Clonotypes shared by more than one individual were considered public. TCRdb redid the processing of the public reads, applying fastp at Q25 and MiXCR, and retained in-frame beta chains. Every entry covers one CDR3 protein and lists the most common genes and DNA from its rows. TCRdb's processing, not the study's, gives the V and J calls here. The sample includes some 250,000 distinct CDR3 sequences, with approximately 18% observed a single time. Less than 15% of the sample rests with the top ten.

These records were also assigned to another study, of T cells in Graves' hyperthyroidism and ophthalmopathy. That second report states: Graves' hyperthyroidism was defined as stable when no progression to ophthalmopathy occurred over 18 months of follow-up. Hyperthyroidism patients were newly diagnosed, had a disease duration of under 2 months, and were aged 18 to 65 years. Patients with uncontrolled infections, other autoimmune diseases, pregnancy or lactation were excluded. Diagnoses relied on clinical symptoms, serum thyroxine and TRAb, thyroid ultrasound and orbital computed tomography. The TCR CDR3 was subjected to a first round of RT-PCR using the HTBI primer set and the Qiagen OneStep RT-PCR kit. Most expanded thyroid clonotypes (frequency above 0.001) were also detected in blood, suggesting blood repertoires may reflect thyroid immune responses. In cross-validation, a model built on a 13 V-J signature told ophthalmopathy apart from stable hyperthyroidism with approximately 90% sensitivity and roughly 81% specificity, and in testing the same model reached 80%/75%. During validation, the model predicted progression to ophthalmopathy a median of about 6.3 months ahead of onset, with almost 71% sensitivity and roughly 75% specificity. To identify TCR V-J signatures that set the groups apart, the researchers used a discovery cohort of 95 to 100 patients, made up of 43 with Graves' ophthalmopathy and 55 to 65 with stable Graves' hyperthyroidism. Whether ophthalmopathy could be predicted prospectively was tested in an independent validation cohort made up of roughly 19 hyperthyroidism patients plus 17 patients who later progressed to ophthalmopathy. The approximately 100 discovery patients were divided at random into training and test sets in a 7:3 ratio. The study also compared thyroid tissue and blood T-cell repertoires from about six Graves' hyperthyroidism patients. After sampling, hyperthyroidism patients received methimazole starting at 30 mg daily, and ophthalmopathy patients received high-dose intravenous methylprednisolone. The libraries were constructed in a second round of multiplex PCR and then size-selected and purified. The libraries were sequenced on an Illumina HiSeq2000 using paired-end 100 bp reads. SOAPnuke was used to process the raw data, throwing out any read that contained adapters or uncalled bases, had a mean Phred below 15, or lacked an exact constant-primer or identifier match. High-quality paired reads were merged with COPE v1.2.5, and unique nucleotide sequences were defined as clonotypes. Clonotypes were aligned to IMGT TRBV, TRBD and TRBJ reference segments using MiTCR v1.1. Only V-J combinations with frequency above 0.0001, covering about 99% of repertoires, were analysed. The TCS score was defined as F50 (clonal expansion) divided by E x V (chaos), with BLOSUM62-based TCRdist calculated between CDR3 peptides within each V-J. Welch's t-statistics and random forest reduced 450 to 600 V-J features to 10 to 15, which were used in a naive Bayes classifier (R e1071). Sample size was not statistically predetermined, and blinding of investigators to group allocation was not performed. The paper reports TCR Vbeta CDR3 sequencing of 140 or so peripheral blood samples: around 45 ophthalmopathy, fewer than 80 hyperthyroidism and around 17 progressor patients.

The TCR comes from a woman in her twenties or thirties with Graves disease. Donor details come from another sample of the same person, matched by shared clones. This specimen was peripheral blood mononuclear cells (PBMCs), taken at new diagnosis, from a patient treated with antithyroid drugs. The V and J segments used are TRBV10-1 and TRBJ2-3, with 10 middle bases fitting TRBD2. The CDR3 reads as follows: CASSTSGADTQYF. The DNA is TGCGCCAGCAGTACTAGCGGGGCGGATACGCAGTATTTT.